The entry below gives a single TCR beta chain sequence along with its context. Its antigen is currently not known. The library relied on the immunoSEQ multiplex PCR assay. The multiplex PCR relied on a mix of 60 forward primers for TCR Vbeta segments and 13 reverse primers for TCR Jbeta segments. Amplification of the CDR3 region of rearranged TCR beta genes was performed with a multiplex PCR assay on genomic DNA. On the Illumina HiSeq System, the amplified TCR beta libraries were sequenced as 87-base-pair reads. In the source study's methods: A later analysis counted about 82 million unique TCR beta chains across the 700 or so repertoires, and 9.5 million to 11 million of these chains were shared by at least two donors. Raw reads were error-corrected and collapsed into unique sequences by a nearest-neighbor algorithm in which closely related sequences were merged to remove PCR and sequencing errors. CDR3 sequences were aligned to IMGT reference sequences to assign V, D and J gene segments. For a sequence to be retained, a match of at least six nucleotides was required to both a V gene segment and a J gene segment. A rearrangement counted as productive if the CDR3 had no stop codons and remained in frame with V and J, and every other rearrangement counted as non-productive. CDR3 was defined by IMGT convention, running from the second conserved V-encoded cysteine to the conserved J-encoded phenylalanine. The earlier analysis of some 580 of the donors excluded any sequence lacking an unambiguous match to a single V gene segment. An earlier analysis of 587 of the donors called V segments functional above 56.7% productive rearrangements and segregating when the between-donor standard deviation exceeded 5%. To diagnose cytomegalovirus status from the catalog of TCR beta chain sequences, a statistical classification framework was built. In a later analysis, TCR nucleotide sequences were compared against IMGT/GENE-DB human TR gene sequences so that V and J genes could be assigned. In a later analysis, CDR3 sequences and most-parsimonious VDJ recombination scenarios were assigned using the TCRdist pipeline. In a later analysis, each TCR beta chain was defined by its CDR3 amino acid sequence together with its V-gene family, and reads without a unique V-gene family were excluded. To address suspected cross-contamination and a sequencing artifact, a later analysis removed several hundred highly shared, low-generation-probability nucleotide sequences. In a later analysis, a clonal expansion index was calculated for each public chain from normalized within-repertoire ranks of inferred template counts. In a later analysis, generation probabilities were computed using a VDJ recombination model fitted to out-of-frame rearrangements, and the results were checked against IGoR. A later analysis scored TCR-TCR, TCR-HLA and TCR-CMV co-occurrence with hypergeometric tests, applying a repertoire-size bias correction to TCR pairs. In a later analysis, false discovery rates were estimated by permuting HLA or CMV assignments 20 times. In a later analysis, co-occurring TCRs were grouped using DBSCAN, with TCRdist sequence similarity added in when clustering inside HLA-allele-positive subsets. Repertoires with fewer than 30,000 or more than 120,000 public chains, plus five repertoires with anomalous nucleotide sharing, were excluded from co-occurrence clustering. The source is immuneACCESS, and TCRdb retained only in-frame sequences with V and J called. Part of the clones is not carried over; for the studies checked, unresolved V genes explain less than half of this, and the remainder is unexplained. The V and J calls and clone size come from that table; D and trimming were worked out from the DNA. This sample's records show 150,000 to 250,000 clones. The ten most abundant clones make up 0.7% to 0.8% of the sample.

These data belong to a study of cytomegalovirus exposure and HLA in healthy donors (dated by TCRdb to 2016 to 2017). Some background on the complete study: In an earlier analysis of under 600 of the donors, under 300 Gb of sequence data and 95 million to 130 million unique TCR beta sequences from roughly 200 million T cells were reported. A later analysis re-examined previously published TCR beta repertoires from 610 or so donors and added high-resolution HLA genotyping to investigate patterns of TCR occurrence. The number of donors typed differed by locus, with roughly 629-640 for A, B, C, DRB1 and DQB1, roughly 520 for DQA1, over 600 for DPA1, and roughly 450 for DPB1. The study combined high-throughput TCR immunosequencing, statistical association of individual TCRs with disease status, and machine learning to predict cytomegalovirus infection status. An early release that covered about 640 HLA-typed donors contained about 300 gigabases of sequencing data and 70 million to 100 million unique TCR sequences. An earlier analysis of 587 of the donors used high-throughput TCR beta sequencing to judge whether each TCR beta V gene segment behaved as functional or pseudogenic. Of the 300 to 500 genotyped donors, over 80% were placed in the genetic ancestry cluster associated with self-reported Caucasian donors. Besides the first cohort of more than 650 subjects, a separate validation cohort made up of over 100 different subjects was used. The study was designed to test whether signatures of past pathogen exposure could be identified by cataloging public T cell receptors. Donor age, sex, ethnicity and CMV serostatus were compiled alongside the repertoire data. All discovery cohort repertoires had been generated on a single sequencing platform. In a later genetic analysis, genome-wide SNP genotypes for about 55% of the roughly 700 donors were used, and that subset was treated as a discovery cohort. Among about 400 genotyped donors of the cohort, an average of around 250,000 unique TCR beta nucleotide sequences was sequenced per donor, of which roughly 17% were non-productive. The later analysis used no new phenotypic data to find candidate immune exposures, relying instead on TCR beta sequences and their occurrence across donors. HLA typing included class I and class II loci at four-digit resolution. Because of strong linkage in the cohort, five DR-DQ haplotypes were treated as single units for association and clustering. Using immunosequencing, the study profiled T cell repertoires from 550 to 750 subjects and related those repertoires to cytomegalovirus serostatus. Points the paper makes about the study in general: A later analysis found that HLA-associated TCR beta chains were more clonally expanded and had lower generation probabilities than equally common non-associated chains. Because counts were too low, about 17 rarely observed V segments, including chromosome 9 orphons, were excluded from the earlier analysis of roughly 580 of the donors. A later analysis reported that several top co-occurrence clusters appeared linked to parvovirus B19, influenza, CMV and Epstein-Barr virus. At a false discovery rate of 0.05, a later analysis linked some 18,000 TCR beta sequences to specific HLA alleles. Sequencing depth was assumed to be roughly uniform across donors in the presence/absence analyses, though that assumption may not hold. According to the authors, the approach could potentially be generalized to other disease states and immunological phenotypes. The sequencing pipeline was judged likely to have produced a cluster of highly shared sequence variants as a technical artifact. Because some donors lacked HLA typing at each locus, the association tests relied only on the typed subset. Linkage disequilibrium might explain the correlated functional status among segregating V segments, but an unknown experimental factor could not be excluded. In vitro tests confirmed that three of the cytomegalovirus-associated TCR beta chains recognize cytomegalovirus antigens. V-gene and J-gene trimming of TCR beta chains was associated with a missense DCLRE1C variant in a later genetic analysis, and the association was replicated in an independent cohort. Cytomegalovirus status was reported to be diagnosed by the classifier with high specificity and sensitivity in both the original and validation cohorts. Across donors, most TCR sequences were observed very rarely, whereas some public TCRs were present in many individuals. A further reported finding was that TCR beta sequences accurately predicted the HLA-A and HLA-B alleles for most subjects in the first cohort. In an earlier analysis of approximately 590 of the donors, most TCR beta V segments appeared in productive rearrangements about 90% or about 30% of the time, broadly matching IMGT annotations. A later analysis found that most CMV-associated TCR beta chains appeared HLA-restricted, with HLA associations seemingly driven largely by CMV exposure. Strong co-occurrence of HLA alleles, especially DR and DQ, made assigning TCR associations to individual alleles difficult. Some IMGT-functional V segments, including TRBV6-2 and TRBV6-3, could not be told apart with the 87-base-pair reads, so those segments were excluded. A later analysis found that TCR association rates varied across HLA loci, with DRB1 alleles showing the most associated TCRs and HLA-C alleles the fewest. In this cohort, only TCR beta chains were sequenced, and detectable features were limited by the absence of alpha or paired-chain data. CMV serostatus was the only immune exposure information available for the cohort. In a later genetic analysis, fewer N-insertions in productive TCRs were reported among donors in an Asian-associated ancestry cluster than the approximately 670-donor mean. The study listed around 160 TCR beta chains as associated with cytomegalovirus.

In total, 600 or so healthy bone marrow donors made up the cohort. At the time of sampling, every cohort member was nominally healthy, though immune exposures that went unrecorded were likely present. The donor tested CMV seronegative, placing the donor among the roughly 350 seronegative members of the cohort. Every donor gave a peripheral blood sample, and the peripheral blood mononuclear cells from that sample were used for TCR beta sequencing. The Qiagen DNeasy Blood Extraction Kit was used to extract genomic DNA from the blood cell samples. Counted from cysteine to phenylalanine, this CDR3 has 14 amino acids. Of the read, only the CDR3 DNA is kept; its 42 bases are in frame from base 1. V is pruned by 6 bases and J by 7 bases, leaving 10 bases of the junction without a gene match. CDR1 and CDR2 are read off the germline V gene (reference sequence) as LNHNV and YYDKDF.

The sequence derives from a boy aged 5 to 17 in good health and CMV-seronegative. The receptor chain draws on TRBV15 and TRBJ1-2, and TRBD1 matches 8 of the central bases. What was sequenced was PBMCs. The DNA sequence is as follows: TGTGCCACCAGTCCCGGGCAGGGGGCAGGTGGCTACACCTTC. Its protein is CATSPGQGAGGYTF.